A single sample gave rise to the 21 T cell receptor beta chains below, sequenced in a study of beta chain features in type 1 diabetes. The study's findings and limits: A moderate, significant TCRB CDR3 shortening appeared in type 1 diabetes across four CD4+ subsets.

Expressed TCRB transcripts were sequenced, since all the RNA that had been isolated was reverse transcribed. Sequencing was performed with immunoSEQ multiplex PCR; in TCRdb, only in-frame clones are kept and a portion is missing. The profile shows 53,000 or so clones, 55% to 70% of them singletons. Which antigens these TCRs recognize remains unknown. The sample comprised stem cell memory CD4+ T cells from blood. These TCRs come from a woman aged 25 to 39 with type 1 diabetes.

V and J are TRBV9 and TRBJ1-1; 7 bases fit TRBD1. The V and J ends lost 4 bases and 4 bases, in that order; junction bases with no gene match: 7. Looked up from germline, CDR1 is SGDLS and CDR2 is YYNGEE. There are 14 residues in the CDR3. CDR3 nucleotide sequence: TGTGCCAGCAGCTTCACAGGGGTTGGCACTGAAGCTTTCTTT. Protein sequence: CASSFTGVGTEAFF.

The CDR3 nucleotides are TGTGCCAGTAACAAAGCGAATGAGCAGTTCTTC. Its translation is CASNKANEQFF. The chain joins TRBV19 to TRBJ2-1; D gene uncertain. The length of the CDR3 is 11 residues. V shed 7 bases and J shed 7 bases, with 8 bases lying between them. Germline V lookup: CDR1 LNHDA, CDR2 SQIVND (reference sequence).

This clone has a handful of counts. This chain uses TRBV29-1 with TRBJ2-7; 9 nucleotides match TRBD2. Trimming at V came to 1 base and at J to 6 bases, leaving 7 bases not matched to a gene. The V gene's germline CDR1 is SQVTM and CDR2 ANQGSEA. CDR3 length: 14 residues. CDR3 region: CSVEVVASGTEQYF. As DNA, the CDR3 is TGCAGCGTTGAAGTAGTGGCTAGCGGGACCGAGCAGTACTTC.

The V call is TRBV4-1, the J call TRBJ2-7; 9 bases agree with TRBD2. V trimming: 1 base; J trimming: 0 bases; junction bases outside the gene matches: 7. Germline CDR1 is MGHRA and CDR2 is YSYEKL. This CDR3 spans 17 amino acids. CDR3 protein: CASSQGWGLARSYEQYF. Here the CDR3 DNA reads TGCGCCAGCAGCCAAGGATGGGGACTAGCCCGCTCCTACGAGCAGTACTTC.

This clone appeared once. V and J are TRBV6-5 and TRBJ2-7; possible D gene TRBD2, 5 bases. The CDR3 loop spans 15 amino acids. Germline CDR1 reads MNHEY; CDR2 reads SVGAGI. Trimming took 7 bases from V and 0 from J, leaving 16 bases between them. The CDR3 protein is CASMKDYLSSYEQYF. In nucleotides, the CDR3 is TGTGCCAGCATGAAAGACTATTTAAGCTCCTACGAGCAGTACTTC.

CDR3 in DNA: TGCGCCAGCAGCTTGGGACGTTACCGGACAGAACGCGAGCAGTACTTC. It specifies CASSLGRYRTEREQYF. The chain employs TRBV5-1 and TRBJ2-7, with D possibly being TRBD1 (6 bases). V was trimmed by 0 bases and J by 6 bases, leaving 19 bases between them. Germline loops: CDR1 SGHRS, CDR2 YFSETQ. The CDR3 consists of 16 residues.

CDR3 loop: CASSITPSGISYIQYF. In DNA, the CDR3 is TGTGCCAGTAGTATAACCCCTAGCGGGATTAGTTACATTCAGTACTTC. The V and J genes are TRBV19 and TRBJ2-4; the match to TRBD2 covers 9 bases. The V gene's germline CDR1 is LNHDA and CDR2 SQIVND (reference sequence). The length of the CDR3 is 16 residues. The trim removed 2 bases at V and 8 bases at J, leaving 10 bases unmatched.

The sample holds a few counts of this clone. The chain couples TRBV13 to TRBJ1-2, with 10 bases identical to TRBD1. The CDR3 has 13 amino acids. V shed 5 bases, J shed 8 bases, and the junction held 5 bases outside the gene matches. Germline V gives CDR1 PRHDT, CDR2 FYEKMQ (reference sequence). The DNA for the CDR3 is TGTGCCAGCAGCCTCGGGACAGGGGTAGGCTACACCTTC. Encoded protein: CASSLGTGVGYTF.

CDR3 coding DNA: TGTGCCAGCAGTGGGGGACTAGCGGGTATCTACGAGCAGTACTTC. This translates into CASSGGLAGIYEQYF. This sequence joins TRBV6-1 and TRBJ2-7; 12 positions agree with TRBD2. Germline V gene data show CDR1 as MNHNS and CDR2 as SASEGT. CDR3 length: 15 amino acids. After removal of 4 bases from V and 3 bases from J, the junction contained 4 bases not matched to a gene.

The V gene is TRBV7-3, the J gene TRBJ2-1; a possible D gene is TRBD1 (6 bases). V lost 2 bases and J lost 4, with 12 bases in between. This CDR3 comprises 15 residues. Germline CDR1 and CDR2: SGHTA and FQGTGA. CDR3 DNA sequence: TGTGCCAGCAGCTTATCAGGGGTGGGGTACAATGAGCAGTTCTTC. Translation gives CASSLSGVGYNEQFF.

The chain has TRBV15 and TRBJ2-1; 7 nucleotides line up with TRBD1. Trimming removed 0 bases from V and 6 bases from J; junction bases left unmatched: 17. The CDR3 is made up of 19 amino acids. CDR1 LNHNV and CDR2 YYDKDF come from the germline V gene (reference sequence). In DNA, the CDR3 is TGTGCCACCAGCAGAGATTCAGTTTTTCGACAGGGCCTTCGCAATGAGCAGTTCTTC. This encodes CATSRDSVFRQGLRNEQFF.

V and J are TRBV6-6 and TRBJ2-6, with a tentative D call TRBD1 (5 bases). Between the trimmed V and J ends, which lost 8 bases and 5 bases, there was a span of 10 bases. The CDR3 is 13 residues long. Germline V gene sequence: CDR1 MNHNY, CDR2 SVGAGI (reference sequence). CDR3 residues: CASLLDRANVLTF. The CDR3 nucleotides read TGTGCCAGCCTGCTGGACAGGGCCAACGTCCTGACTTTC.

The CDR3 DNA is TGTGCCAGCAGCTTACAGGGGTGGGGGGCAGCGGGAGGCTACGAGCAGTACTTC. It encodes CASSLQGWGAAGGYEQYF. V gene TRBV13 combines with J gene TRBJ2-7, with 9 bases that match TRBD2. The CDR3 runs to 18 residues. J was trimmed by 3 bases and V by 2 bases; bases with no gene match: 14. The germline V gene has CDR1 PRHDT and CDR2 FYEKMQ (reference sequence).

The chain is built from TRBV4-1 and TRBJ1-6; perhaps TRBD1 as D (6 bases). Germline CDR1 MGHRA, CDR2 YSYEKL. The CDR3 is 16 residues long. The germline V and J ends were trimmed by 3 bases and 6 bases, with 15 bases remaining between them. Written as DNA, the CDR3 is TGCGCCAGCAGCCAGATTCCGGGACAAATTAATTCACCCCTCCACTTT. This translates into CASSQIPGQINSPLHF.

The CDR3 bases are TGTGCCAGCAGCCAAGATCGCACTGAAGCTTTCTTT. This translates into CASSQDRTEAFF. This sequence joins TRBV4-2 and TRBJ1-1; D gene unclear. CDR1 is LGHNA and CDR2 is YNFKEQ in the germline V gene. V was cut by 0 bases and J by 4 bases, with 3 bases left in between. This CDR3 contains 12 residues.

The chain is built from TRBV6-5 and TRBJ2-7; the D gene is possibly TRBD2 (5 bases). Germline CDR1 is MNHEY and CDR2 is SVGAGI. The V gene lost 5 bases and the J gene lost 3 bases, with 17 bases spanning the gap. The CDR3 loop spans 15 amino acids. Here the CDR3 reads CASSAPGLALYEQYF. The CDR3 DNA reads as TGTGCCAGCAGTGCCCCCGGGCTAGCCCTCTACGAGCAGTACTTC.

Written as DNA, the CDR3 is TGTGCCAGCAGTTACTCGGCAGGGGGCCCCTACGAGCAGTACTTC. Residues: CASSYSAGGPYEQYF. This chain links TRBV6-5 with TRBJ2-7; 8 nucleotides agree with TRBD1. Per germline, CDR1 MNHEY and CDR2 SVGAGI. V was clipped by 0 bases and J by 2 bases; unmatched bases: 3. The CDR3 spans 15 residues.

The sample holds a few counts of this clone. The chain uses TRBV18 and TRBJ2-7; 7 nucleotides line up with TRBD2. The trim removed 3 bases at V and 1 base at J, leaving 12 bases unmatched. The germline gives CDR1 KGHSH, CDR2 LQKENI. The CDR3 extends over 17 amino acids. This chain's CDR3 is CASSPYVEQGGSYEQYF. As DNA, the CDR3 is TGTGCCAGCTCACCCTATGTTGAGCAGGGAGGGTCCTACGAGCAGTACTTC.

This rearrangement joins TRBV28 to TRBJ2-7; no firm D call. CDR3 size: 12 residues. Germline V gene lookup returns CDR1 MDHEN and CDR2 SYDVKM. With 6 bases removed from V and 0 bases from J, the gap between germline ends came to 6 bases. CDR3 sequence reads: CASSPYSYEQYF. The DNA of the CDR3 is TGTGCCAGCAGCCCCTACTCCTACGAGCAGTACTTC.

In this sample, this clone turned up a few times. The CDR3 sequence is CASRQTTQAAYGYTF. CDR3 sequence (DNA): TGCGCCAGCAGGCAGACTACCCAGGCGGCCTATGGCTACACCTTC. V gene TRBV4-1 combines with J gene TRBJ1-2; D ambiguous. V lost 6 bases to trimming and J lost 4 bases, with 18 bases between them. Germline V gives CDR1 MGHRA, CDR2 YSYEKL. CDR3 size: 15 residues.

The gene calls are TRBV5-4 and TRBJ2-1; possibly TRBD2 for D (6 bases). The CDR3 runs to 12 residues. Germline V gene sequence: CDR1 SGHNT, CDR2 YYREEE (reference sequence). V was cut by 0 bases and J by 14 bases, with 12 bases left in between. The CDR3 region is CASSLDAGKKFF. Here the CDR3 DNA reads TGTGCCAGCAGCTTGGATGCGGGGAAGAAGTTCTTC.